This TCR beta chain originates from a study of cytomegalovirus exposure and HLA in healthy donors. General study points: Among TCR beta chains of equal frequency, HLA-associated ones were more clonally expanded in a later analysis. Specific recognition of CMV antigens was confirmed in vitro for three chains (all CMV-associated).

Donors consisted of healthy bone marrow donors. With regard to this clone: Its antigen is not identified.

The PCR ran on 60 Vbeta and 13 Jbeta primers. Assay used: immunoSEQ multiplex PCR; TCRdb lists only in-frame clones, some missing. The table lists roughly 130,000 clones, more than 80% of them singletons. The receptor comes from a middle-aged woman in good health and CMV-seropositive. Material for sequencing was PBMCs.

The CDR3 protein is CATSRGTGPSYYGYTF. The DNA for the CDR3 is TGTGCCACCAGCAGAGGGACAGGGCCAAGTTACTATGGCTACACCTTC. The chain joins TRBV15 to TRBJ1-2; 8 bases are a match to TRBD1. Trimming cost V 1 base and J 3 bases; bases outside gene matches: 7. The germline gives CDR1 LNHNV, CDR2 YYDKDF (reference sequence). The CDR3 has 16 amino acids. The full variable domain, completed using reference TRBV15 and TRBJ1-2, is DAMVIQNPRYQVTQFGKPVTLSCSQTLNHNVMYWYQQKSSQAPKLLFHYYDKDFNNEADTPDNFQSRRPNTSFCFLDIRSPGLGDTAMYLCATSRGTGPSYYGYTFGSGTRLTVV.